One and the same sample provided the 17 T cell receptor beta chains below, sequenced in a study of T cells after yellow fever vaccination. TCRdb re-called the 5' RACE reads through MiXCR, storing one row per CDR3 protein. The table includes 30,000 to 40,000 distinct CDR3 sequences, about 6.3% detected once. The sequences come from PBMCs, either bulk or a sorted T-cell subset (CD4+, CD8+, memory, or dextramer-sorted; not recorded which), collected on the day of the first yellow fever vaccination. These receptors all stem from a young man who received the YFV17D yellow fever vaccine.

This clonotype was seen many times. The chain recombines TRBV24-1 with TRBJ2-2; D perhaps matches TRBD1 (5 bases). Germline assignment: CDR1 KGHDR and CDR2 SFDVKD. The CDR3 contains 15 residues. V shed 2 bases and J shed 7 bases, with 13 bases lying between them. This CDR3 reads CATSDSGHWDGELFF. The CDR3 nucleotides are TGTGCCACCAGTGATTCCGGACATTGGGACGGGGAGCTGTTTTTT.

This clonotype was counted ten times or more. V and J are TRBV7-9 and TRBJ1-1; D not resolved. Germline V gene data show CDR1 as SEHNR and CDR2 as FQNEAQ (reference sequence). Trimming left V 2 bases short and J 6 bases short, with 10 bases between. This CDR3 is built from 13 residues. The CDR3 region is CASSLRIVPEAFF. DNA for the CDR3: TGTGCCAGCAGCTTAAGGATAGTCCCTGAAGCTTTCTTT.

The sample holds many counts of this clonotype. The genes are TRBV4-2 and TRBJ2-5; 7 nucleotides agree with TRBD2. Germline V lookup: CDR1 LGHNA, CDR2 YNFKEQ. This CDR3 spans 16 amino acids. V dropped 0 bases and J dropped 4; count of bases not matched to a gene: 8. The CDR3 nucleotides read TGTGCCAGCAGCCAAGATCTTGGGTGGGGGGGAGAGACCCAGTACTTC. Amino acid sequence: CASSQDLGWGGETQYF.

The table lists this clonotype with many counts. V usage is TRBV20-1 and J usage is TRBJ1-3, with no clear D. The CDR3 consists of 11 residues. The germline V gene has CDR1 DFQATT and CDR2 SNEGSKA (reference sequence). Trimming took off 3 bases at V and 2 bases at J, with 2 bases between the two ends. CDR3: CSASPGNTIYF. In DNA, the CDR3 is TGCAGTGCTAGTCCTGGAAACACCATATATTTT.

This clonotype was found many times. J is TRBJ2-3 and V is TRBV18, with 8 bases that match TRBD2. CDR3 length equals 13 residues. With V trimmed by 5 bases and J by 15 bases, 13 bases remained unmatched. Germline V gene lookup returns CDR1 KGHSH and CDR2 LQKENI. The CDR3 region has the DNA TGTGCCAGCTCAGCGGGACTAGTTGCGGAGCGATATTTT. Amino acids: CASSAGLVAERYF.

The rearrangement joins TRBV20-1 to TRBJ1-2; D possibly corresponds to TRBD1 (5 bases). CDR3 length equals 16 residues. V was cut by 2 bases and J by 4 bases, with 20 bases left in between. Per the germline V gene, CDR1 is DFQATT and CDR2 is SNEGSKA (reference sequence). The CDR3 nucleotides are TGCAGTGCTAGACCGAAGGGACTCCATCTACTCTATGGCTACACCTTC. Residues: CSARPKGLHLLYGYTF.

This clonotype was found many times. The chain recombines TRBV9 with TRBJ2-3; the D call may be TRBD1 or TRBD2 (5 bases each). The germline V gene has CDR1 SGDLS and CDR2 YYNGEE. Trimming took off 1 base at V and 6 bases at J, with 9 bases between the two ends. The CDR3 contains 13 residues. As DNA, the CDR3 is TGTGCCAGCAGCGTATACGGGGCGGATACGCAGTATTTT. Its translation: CASSVYGADTQYF.

This clonotype was seen repeatedly, ten times or more. The chain is built from TRBV28 and TRBJ1-2, with D tentatively TRBD1 (5 bases). This CDR3 is 13 amino acids long. The V and J ends lost 6 bases and 10 bases respectively, with 18 bases between them. Germline assignment: CDR1 MDHEN and CDR2 SYDVKM. CDR3 nucleotides: TGTGCCAGCAGCGAGATTCAGGGACGGGACTACACCTTC. Encoded protein: CASSEIQGRDYTF.

Worth noting for this clonotype: A read error may account for a junction end that differs from germline. The chain links TRBV5-1 to TRBJ2-1; D unclear. Germline-derived CDR1 and CDR2 are SGHRS and YFSETQ. The CDR3 is 12 residues long. CDR3 region: CASCLLVNEQFF. CDR3 sequence (DNA): TGCGCCAGCTGCTTGTTAGTCAATGAGCAGTTCTTC.

The chain recombines TRBV5-4 with TRBJ2-2, with D maybe TRBD2 (6 bases). Trimming took off 1 base at V and 7 bases at J, with 17 bases between the two ends. In germline, CDR1 is SGHNT, CDR2 YYREEE (reference sequence). The CDR3 covers 16 residues. CDR3 protein: CASSLQTGPAGGELFF. DNA for the CDR3: TGTGCCAGCAGCTTGCAAACAGGTCCAGCGGGCGGGGAGCTGTTTTTT.

This clonotype appeared many times. One end of the junction varies from germline; a read error may be responsible. The chain couples TRBV12-3 or TRBV12-4 to TRBJ2-2, with D possibly matching TRBD2 (6 bases). This CDR3 comprises 15 residues. The CDR3 is CASRLAERNTGELFF. The CDR3 DNA reads as TGTGCCAGCAGATTAGCGGAGCGGAACACCGGGGAGCTGTTTTTT.

This clonotype was observed many times. V gene TRBV24-1 combines with J gene TRBJ2-2; D is unresolved. Trimming pared 12 bases from V and 0 bases from J, leaving 10 bases between. Germline-derived CDR1 and CDR2 are KGHDR and SFDVKD. The CDR3 loop spans 13 amino acids. The CDR3 nucleotides read TGTGCCGCCTCACCCGCGAACACCGGGGAGCTGTTTTTT. Translation: CAASPANTGELFF.

This clonotype was observed at least ten times. CDR3 nucleotides: TGCGCCAGCAGAAGACAGGGGTTTGCTTCAGATACGCAGTATTTT. Its translation: CASRRQGFASDTQYF. The V call is TRBV5-1, the J call TRBJ2-3, with 8 bases fitting TRBD1. The CDR3 consists of 15 residues. J gave up 4 bases and V 5 bases, and 9 bases lay outside the gene matches. Per germline, CDR1 SGHRS and CDR2 YFSETQ.

This clonotype was detected ten times or more. The chain is built from TRBV5-1 and TRBJ2-1, with 7 bases matching TRBD1. Germline CDR1 SGHRS, CDR2 YFSETQ. This CDR3 region has 15 residues. V dropped 4 bases and J dropped 2; count of bases not matched to a gene: 6. CDR3 in amino acids: CASSTGQDPYNEQFF. As DNA, the CDR3 is TGCGCCAGCAGCACCGGACAGGACCCCTACAATGAGCAGTTCTTC.

This clonotype occurred a few times. V usage is TRBV7-2 and J usage is TRBJ2-2; TRBD1 matches at 7 bases. Germline V gene lookup returns CDR1 SGHTA and CDR2 FQGNSA. CDR3 length: 15 amino acids. The junction had 10 bases not matched to a gene; V was cut back by 5 bases and J by 7 bases. In DNA form, the CDR3 reads TGTGCCAGCAGCCCGACAGGGTTTGGTATCGGGGAGCTGTTTTTT. It codes for CASSPTGFGIGELFF.

This clonotype was seen ten or more times. The chain links TRBV29-1 to TRBJ2-3; D possibly corresponds to TRBD2 (5 bases). The CDR3 runs 14 residues. Looked up from germline, CDR1 is SQVTM and CDR2 is ANQGSEA. V gave up 0 bases and J gave up 6 bases, with 13 bases separating them. The CDR3 DNA reads as TGCAGCGTTGAAGACCCCCGGAGGTCGGATACGCAGTATTTT. It encodes CSVEDPRRSDTQYF.

The sample holds many counts of this clonotype. The genes are TRBV5-1 and TRBJ2-1; the D gene is possibly TRBD2 (6 bases). CDR1 SGHRS and CDR2 YFSETQ come from the germline V gene. The CDR3 consists of 15 residues. V was pared by 5 bases and J by 2 bases, with 14 bases between. This CDR3 reads CASRLAGWTYNEQFF. DNA of the CDR3: TGCGCCAGCAGACTGGCGGGGTGGACCTACAATGAGCAGTTCTTC. Drawing the rest from reference TRBV5-1 and TRBJ2-1, the complete variable domain is KAGVTQTPRYLIKTRGQQVTLSCSPISGHRSVSWYQQTPGQGLQFLFEYFSETQRNKGNFPGRFSGRQFSNSRSEMNVSTLELGDSALYLCASRLAGWTYNEQFFGPGTRLTVL.